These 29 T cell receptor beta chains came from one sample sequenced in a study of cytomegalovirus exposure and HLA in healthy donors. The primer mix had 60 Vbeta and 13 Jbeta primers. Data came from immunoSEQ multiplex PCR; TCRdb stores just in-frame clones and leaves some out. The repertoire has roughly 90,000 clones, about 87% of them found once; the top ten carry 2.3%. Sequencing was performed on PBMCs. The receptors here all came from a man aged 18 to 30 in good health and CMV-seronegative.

CDR3 protein: CASSLSSGGYTF. DNA of the CDR3: TGTGCCAGCAGTTTGAGCTCCGGGGGCTACACCTTC. The rearrangement uses TRBV28 and TRBJ1-2; D remains ambiguous. The CDR3 length is 12 residues. V was pared by 3 bases and J by 8 bases, with 10 bases between. Germline V lookup: CDR1 MDHEN, CDR2 SYDVKM.

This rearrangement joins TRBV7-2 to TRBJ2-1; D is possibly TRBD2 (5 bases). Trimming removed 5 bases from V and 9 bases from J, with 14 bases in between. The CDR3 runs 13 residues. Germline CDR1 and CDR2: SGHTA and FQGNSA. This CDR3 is CASSREGMGEQFF. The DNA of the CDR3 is TGTGCCAGCAGCCGAGAGGGCATGGGTGAGCAGTTCTTC.

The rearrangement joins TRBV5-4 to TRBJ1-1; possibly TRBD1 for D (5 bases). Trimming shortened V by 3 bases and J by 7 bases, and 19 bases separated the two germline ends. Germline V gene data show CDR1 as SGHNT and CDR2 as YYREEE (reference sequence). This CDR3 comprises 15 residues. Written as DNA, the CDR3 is TGTGCCAGCAGCTGGCAGGGAGGCGGAAGGAGTGAAGCTTTCTTT. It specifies CASSWQGGGRSEAFF.

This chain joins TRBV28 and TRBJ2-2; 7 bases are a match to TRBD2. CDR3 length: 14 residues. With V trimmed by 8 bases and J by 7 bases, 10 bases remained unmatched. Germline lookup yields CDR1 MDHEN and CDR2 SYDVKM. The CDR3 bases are TGTGCCAGCCGAGCCGGGGGGTATGTCGGGGAGCTGTTTTTT. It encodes CASRAGGYVGELFF.

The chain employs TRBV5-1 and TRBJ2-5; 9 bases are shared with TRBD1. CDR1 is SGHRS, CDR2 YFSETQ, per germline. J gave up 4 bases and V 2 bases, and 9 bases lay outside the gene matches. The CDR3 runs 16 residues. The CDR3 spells CASSFDPSDRGETQYF. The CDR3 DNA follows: TGCGCCAGCAGCTTCGATCCCTCGGACAGGGGAGAGACCCAGTACTTC.

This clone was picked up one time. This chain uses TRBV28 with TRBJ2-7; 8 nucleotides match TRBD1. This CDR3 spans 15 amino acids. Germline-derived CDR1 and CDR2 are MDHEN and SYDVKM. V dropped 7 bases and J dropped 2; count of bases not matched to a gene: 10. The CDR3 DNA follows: TGTGCCAGCAAACCCTCCGGGACAGGACCCTACGAGCAGTACTTC. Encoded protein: CASKPSGTGPYEQYF.

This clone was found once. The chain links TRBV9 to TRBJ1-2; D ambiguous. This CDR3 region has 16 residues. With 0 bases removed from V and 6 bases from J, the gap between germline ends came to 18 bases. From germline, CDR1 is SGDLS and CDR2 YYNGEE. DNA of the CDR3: TGTGCCAGCAGCGTAGCTTCCAGTCTGGTTGTCGATGGCTACACCTTC. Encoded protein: CASSVASSLVVDGYTF.

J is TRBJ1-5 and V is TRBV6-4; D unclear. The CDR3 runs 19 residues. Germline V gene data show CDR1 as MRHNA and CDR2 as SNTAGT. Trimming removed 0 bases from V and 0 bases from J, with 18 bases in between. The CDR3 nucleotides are TGTGCCAGCAGTGACTCGAGGAGGACGAGGGCCTATAGCAATCAGCCCCAGCATTTT. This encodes CASSDSRRTRAYSNQPQHF.

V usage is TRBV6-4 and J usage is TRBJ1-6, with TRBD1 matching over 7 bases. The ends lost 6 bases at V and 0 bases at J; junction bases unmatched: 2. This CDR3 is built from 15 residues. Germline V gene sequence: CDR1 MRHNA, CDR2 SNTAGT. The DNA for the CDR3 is TGTGCCAGCAGAGGGGACAGCTCCTATAATTCACCCCTCCACTTT. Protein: CASRGDSSYNSPLHF.

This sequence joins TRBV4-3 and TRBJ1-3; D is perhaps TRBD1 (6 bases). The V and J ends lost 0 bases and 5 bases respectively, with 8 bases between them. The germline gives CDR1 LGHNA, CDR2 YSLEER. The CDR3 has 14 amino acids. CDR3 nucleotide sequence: TGCGCCAGCAGCCAAGAACGGGACAGAAACACCATATATTTT. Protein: CASSQERDRNTIYF.

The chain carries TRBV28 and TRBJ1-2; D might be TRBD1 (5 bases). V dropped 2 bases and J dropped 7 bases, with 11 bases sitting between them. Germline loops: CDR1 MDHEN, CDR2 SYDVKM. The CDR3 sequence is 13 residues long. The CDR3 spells CASSLQGGSGYTF. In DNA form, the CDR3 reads TGTGCCAGCAGTTTACAGGGAGGCTCTGGCTACACCTTC.

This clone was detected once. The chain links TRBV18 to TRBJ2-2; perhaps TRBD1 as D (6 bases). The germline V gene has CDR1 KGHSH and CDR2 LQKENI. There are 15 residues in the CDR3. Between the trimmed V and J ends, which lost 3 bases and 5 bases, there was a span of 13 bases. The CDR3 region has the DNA TGTGCCAGCTCACCGGGGGCAGGGAATACCGGGGAGCTGTTTTTT. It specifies CASSPGAGNTGELFF.

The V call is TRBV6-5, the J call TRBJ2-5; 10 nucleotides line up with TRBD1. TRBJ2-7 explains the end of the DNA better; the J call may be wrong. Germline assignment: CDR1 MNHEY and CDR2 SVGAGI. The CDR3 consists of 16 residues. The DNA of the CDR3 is TGTGCCAGCAGTTCCCCTCGGGACAGGGGTTACTACGAGCAGTACTTC. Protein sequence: CASSSPRDRGYYEQYF.

The CDR3 loop is CASSFSLGQETQYF. The DNA for the CDR3 is TGTGCCAGCAGCTTCTCACTAGGCCAAGAGACCCAGTACTTC. V and J are TRBV7-3 and TRBJ2-5; a possible D gene is TRBD2 (5 bases). This CDR3 spans 14 amino acids. Trimming removed 3 bases from V and 1 base from J, with 9 bases in between. The germline gives CDR1 SGHTA, CDR2 FQGTGA.

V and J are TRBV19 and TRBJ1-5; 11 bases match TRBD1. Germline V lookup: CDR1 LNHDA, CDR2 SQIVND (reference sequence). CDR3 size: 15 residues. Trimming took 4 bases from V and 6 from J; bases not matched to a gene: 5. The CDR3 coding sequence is TGTGCCAGTAGTACCCGGACAGGGGGCGTTCAGCCCCAGCATTTT. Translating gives CASSTRTGGVQPQHF. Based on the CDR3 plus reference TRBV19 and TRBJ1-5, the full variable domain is DGGITQSPKYLFRKEGQNVTLSCEQNLNHDAMYWYRQDPGQGLRLIYYSQIVNDFQKGDIAEGYSVSREKKESFPLTVTSAQKNPTAFYLCASSTRTGGVQPQHFGDGTRLSIL.

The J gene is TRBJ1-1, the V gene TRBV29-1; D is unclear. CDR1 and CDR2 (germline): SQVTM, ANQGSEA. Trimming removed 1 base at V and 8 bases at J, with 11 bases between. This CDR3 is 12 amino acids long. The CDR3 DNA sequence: TGCAGCGTTGAAGGGGATTCGGGGGAAGCTTTCTTT. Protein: CSVEGDSGEAFF. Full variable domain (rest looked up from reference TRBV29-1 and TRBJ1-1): SAVISQKPSRDICQRGTSLTIQCQVDSQVTMMFWYRQQPGQSLTLIATANQGSEATYESGFVIDKFPISRPNLTFSTLTVSNMSPEDSSIYLCSVEGDSGEAFFGQGTRLTVV.

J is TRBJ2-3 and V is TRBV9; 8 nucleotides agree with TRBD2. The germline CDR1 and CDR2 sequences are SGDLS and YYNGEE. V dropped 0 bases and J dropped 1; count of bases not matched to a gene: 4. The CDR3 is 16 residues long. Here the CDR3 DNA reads TGTGCCAGCAGCGTAGTGACGGGAGGGGGCACAGATACGCAGTATTTT. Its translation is CASSVVTGGGTDTQYF.

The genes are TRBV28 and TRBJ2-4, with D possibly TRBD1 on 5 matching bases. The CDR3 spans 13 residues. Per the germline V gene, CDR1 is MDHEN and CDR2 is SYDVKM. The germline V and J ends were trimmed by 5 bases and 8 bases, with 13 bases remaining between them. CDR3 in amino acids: CASSLSGIHIQYF. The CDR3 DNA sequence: TGTGCCAGCAGTCTATCAGGGATCCACATTCAGTACTTC.

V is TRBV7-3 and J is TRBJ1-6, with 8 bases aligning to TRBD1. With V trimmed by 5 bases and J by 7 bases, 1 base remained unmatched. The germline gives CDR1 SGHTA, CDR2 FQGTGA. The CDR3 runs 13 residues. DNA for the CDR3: TGTGCCAGCAGCCGACAGGGGAATTCACCCCTCCACTTT. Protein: CASSRQGNSPLHF.

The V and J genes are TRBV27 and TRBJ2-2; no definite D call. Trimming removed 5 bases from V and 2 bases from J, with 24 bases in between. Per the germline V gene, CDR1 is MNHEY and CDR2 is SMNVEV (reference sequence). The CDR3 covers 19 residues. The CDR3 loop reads CASSGTVSAPRINTGELFF. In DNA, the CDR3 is TGTGCCAGCAGTGGTACGGTTTCGGCGCCTAGAATCAACACCGGGGAGCTGTTTTTT.

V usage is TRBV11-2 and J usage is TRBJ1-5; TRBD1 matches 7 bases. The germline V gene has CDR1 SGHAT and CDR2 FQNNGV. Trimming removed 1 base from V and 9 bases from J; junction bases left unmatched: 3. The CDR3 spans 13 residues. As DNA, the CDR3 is TGTGCCAGCAGCTTAGGGGACAGAGGGCCCCAGCATTTT. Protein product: CASSLGDRGPQHF. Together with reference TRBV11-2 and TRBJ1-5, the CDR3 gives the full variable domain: EAGVAQSPRYKIIEKRQSVAFWCNPISGHATLYWYQQILGQGPKLLIQFQNNGVVDDSQLPKDRFSAERLKGVDSTLKIQPAKLEDSAVYLCASSLGDRGPQHFGDGTRLSIL.

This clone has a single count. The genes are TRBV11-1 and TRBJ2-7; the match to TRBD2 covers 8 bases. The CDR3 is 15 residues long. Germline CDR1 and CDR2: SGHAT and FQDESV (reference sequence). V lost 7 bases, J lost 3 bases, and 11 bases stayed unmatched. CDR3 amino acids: CASTHKSGSNYEQYF. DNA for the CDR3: TGTGCCAGCACCCACAAAAGCGGGAGCAACTACGAGCAGTACTTC.

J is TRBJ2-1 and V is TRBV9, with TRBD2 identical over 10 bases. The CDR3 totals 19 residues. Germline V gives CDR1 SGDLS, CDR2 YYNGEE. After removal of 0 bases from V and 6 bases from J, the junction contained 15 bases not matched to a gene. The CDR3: CASSVGGGQSGRGRNEQFF. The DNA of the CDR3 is TGTGCCAGCAGCGTAGGTGGGGGGCAGAGCGGGAGGGGTCGCAATGAGCAGTTCTTC.

DNA of the CDR3: TGTGCCAGCAGTTTAGGAGCGTCAGAGACCTACGAGCAGTACTTC. Residues: CASSLGASETYEQYF. This chain links TRBV28 with TRBJ2-7; D remains unclear. The germline V gene has CDR1 MDHEN and CDR2 SYDVKM. The CDR3 runs to 15 residues. With 2 bases removed from V and 2 bases from J, the gap between germline ends came to 13 bases. The complete variable domain, with remaining parts taken from reference TRBV28 and TRBJ2-7, reads DVKVTQSSRYLVKRTGEKVFLECVQDMDHENMFWYRQDPGLGLRLIYFSYDVKMKEKGDIPEGYSVSREKKERFSLILESASTNQTSMYLCASSLGASETYEQYFGPGTRLTVT.

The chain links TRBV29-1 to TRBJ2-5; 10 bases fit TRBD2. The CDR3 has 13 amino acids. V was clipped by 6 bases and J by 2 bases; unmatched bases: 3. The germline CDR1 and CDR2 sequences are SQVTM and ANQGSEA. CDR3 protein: CSVTSGSQETQYF. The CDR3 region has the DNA TGCAGCGTGACTAGCGGGTCACAAGAGACCCAGTACTTC.

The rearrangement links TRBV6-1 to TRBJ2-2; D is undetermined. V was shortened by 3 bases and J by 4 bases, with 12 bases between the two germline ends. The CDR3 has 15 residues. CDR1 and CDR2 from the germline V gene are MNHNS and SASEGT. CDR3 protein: CASSEARSRTGELFF. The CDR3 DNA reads TGTGCCAGCAGTGAGGCTAGATCGCGCACCGGGGAGCTGTTTTTT.

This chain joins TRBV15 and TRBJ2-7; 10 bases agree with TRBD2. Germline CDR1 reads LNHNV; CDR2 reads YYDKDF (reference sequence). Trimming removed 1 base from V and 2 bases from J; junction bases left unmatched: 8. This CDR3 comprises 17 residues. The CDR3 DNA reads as TGTGCCACCAGCAGAGGGACGGGTAGCGGGGGGCCCTACGAGCAGTACTTC. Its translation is CATSRGTGSGGPYEQYF.

In DNA, the CDR3 is TGCGCCAGCAGCTTGGTTCCCACTAGCACAGATACGCAGTATTTT. It specifies CASSLVPTSTDTQYF. The genes are TRBV5-1 and TRBJ2-3; no firm D call. The CDR3 contains 15 residues. The germline CDR1 and CDR2 sequences are SGHRS and YFSETQ. V shed 0 bases and J shed 0 bases, with 8 bases lying between them.

Written as DNA, the CDR3 is TGTGCCAGCAGCGTAGGAGCGGGAGGGCCCGTTGAGCAGTTCTTC. It is translated as CASSVGAGGPVEQFF. The chain recombines TRBV9 with TRBJ2-1; 10 nucleotides agree with TRBD2. CDR1 is SGDLS, CDR2 YYNGEE, per germline. V gave up 0 bases and J gave up 9 bases; unmatched junction bases: 6. The CDR3 is 15 amino acids.